These 27 T cell receptor beta chains came from one sample sequenced in a study of cytomegalovirus exposure and HLA in healthy donors. In the PCR, 60 Vbeta and 13 Jbeta primers were used. Here immunoSEQ multiplex PCR was the method, and the copy in TCRdb shows in-frame clones only, minus some. The sample lists 150,000 to 200,000 clones; about two thirds were seen once. The sample comprised PBMCs. The receptors originated from a woman between 25 and 40 years old in good health and CMV-seronegative.

The chain is built from TRBV6-6 and TRBJ1-5, with D maybe TRBD1 (6 bases). In germline, CDR1 is MNHNY, CDR2 SVGAGI (reference sequence). The CDR3 extends over 15 amino acids. V lost 4 bases to trimming and J lost 6 bases, with 16 bases between them. In nucleotides, the CDR3 is TGTGCCAGCAGTTCCTCACTAGGGGGGGCTCAGCCCCAGCATTTT. Translation: CASSSSLGGAQPQHF.

J is TRBJ1-1 and V is TRBV28, with a weak D call TRBD1 (6 bases). Trimming left V 5 bases short and J 4 bases short, with 17 bases between. The CDR3 extends over 15 amino acids. Germline assignment: CDR1 MDHEN and CDR2 SYDVKM. The CDR3 DNA reads as TGTGCCAGCAGTATTGCAGGGGCGGGGGGCACTGAAGCTTTCTTT. Amino acid sequence: CASSIAGAGGTEAFF.

The chain carries TRBV4-3 and TRBJ1-4, with 8 bases that match TRBD1. J gave up 8 bases and V 4 bases, and 12 bases lay outside the gene matches. CDR3 length: 16 residues. From germline, CDR1 is LGHNA and CDR2 YSLEER. CDR3 sequence: CASSPSPGQAREKLFF. The CDR3 DNA reads as TGCGCCAGCAGCCCGAGCCCGGGACAGGCTCGCGAAAAACTGTTTTTT.

The V gene is TRBV4-1, the J gene TRBJ2-2, with 10 bases matching TRBD2. The CDR3 runs 18 residues. Unmatched junction bases numbered 9, after V lost 3 bases and J lost 2 bases. Germline CDR1 reads MGHRA; CDR2 reads YSYEKL. CDR3: CASSHRHPSGGNTGELFF. Written as DNA, the CDR3 is TGCGCCAGCAGCCATCGCCACCCTAGCGGGGGTAACACCGGGGAGCTGTTTTTT.

The chain recombines TRBV29-1 with TRBJ1-2; 7 nucleotides line up with TRBD1. The CDR3 runs 14 residues. CDR1 and CDR2 (germline): SQVTM, ANQGSEA. J lost 1 base, V lost 3 bases, and 5 bases had no gene match. The CDR3 nucleotides read TGCAGCGTTGAGGGCAGGGGGGTTAACTATGGCTACACCTTC. Its protein is CSVEGRGVNYGYTF.

V is TRBV6-1 and J is TRBJ2-5, with a weak D call TRBD1 (6 bases). Trimming took 9 bases from V and 5 from J, leaving 19 bases between them. CDR3 length: 14 residues. Germline V lookup: CDR1 MNHNS, CDR2 SASEGT. Here the CDR3 reads CARRGLFGVETQYF. The DNA for the CDR3 is TGTGCCAGGAGGGGGTTATTTGGGGTGGAGACCCAGTACTTC.

The V call is TRBV14, the J call TRBJ1-1; D unresolved. This CDR3 is built from 14 residues. The V and J ends lost 3 bases and 0 bases respectively, with 8 bases between them. Germline loops: CDR1 SGHDN, CDR2 FVKESK. CDR3 residues: CASSQWPLNTEAFF. The DNA of the CDR3 is TGTGCCAGCAGCCAGTGGCCTTTGAACACTGAAGCTTTCTTT.

The J gene is TRBJ2-6, the V gene TRBV28; 7 nucleotides line up with TRBD1. The CDR3 loop spans 16 amino acids. V lost 5 bases to trimming and J lost 1 base; unmatched junction nucleotides: 5. In germline, CDR1 is MDHEN, CDR2 SYDVKM. In DNA form, the CDR3 reads TGTGCCAGCAGTACAGGGGAATTGTCTGGGGCCAACGTCCTGACTTTC. This sequence encodes CASSTGELSGANVLTF.

The chain employs TRBV4-1 and TRBJ1-2, with no clear D. Trimming took 0 bases from V and 2 from J, leaving 16 bases between them. Germline V lookup: CDR1 MGHRA, CDR2 YSYEKL. The CDR3 extends over 17 amino acids. In nucleotides, the CDR3 is TGCGCCAGCAGCCAAGAAGTTGGACCCAGAGGGAACTATGGCTACACCTTC. Its translation: CASSQEVGPRGNYGYTF.

The gene calls are TRBV5-5 and TRBJ1-6; D is unclear. This CDR3 comprises 14 residues. V was clipped by 4 bases and J by 7 bases, with 12 bases between them. Germline CDR1 reads SGHKS; CDR2 reads YYEKEE (reference sequence). This CDR3 is CASSLEGGNSPLHF. The CDR3 coding sequence is TGTGCCAGCAGCCTTGAAGGAGGCAATTCACCCCTCCACTTT.

The chain has TRBV6-1 and TRBJ2-3; 7 nucleotides agree with TRBD1. The germline gives CDR1 MNHNS, CDR2 SASEGT. The V gene end was trimmed by 4 bases and the J gene end by 6 bases; junction bases not matched to a gene: 7. The CDR3 is 14 residues long. The CDR3 region is CASSVEPRGDTQYF. The DNA of the CDR3 is TGTGCCAGCAGTGTAGAACCCAGGGGGGATACGCAGTATTTT.

The V and J genes are TRBV4-3 and TRBJ1-5; possibly TRBD1 for D (6 bases). CDR3 length: 14 residues. Trimming removed 3 bases from V and 6 bases from J, with 12 bases in between. Germline V gene sequence: CDR1 LGHNA, CDR2 YSLEER. This CDR3 is CASSQYRASQPQHF. CDR3 DNA: TGCGCCAGCAGCCAGTACAGGGCCAGTCAGCCCCAGCATTTT.

The chain employs TRBV19 and TRBJ2-7, with TRBD1 as a possible D gene (5 bases). Germline CDR1 reads LNHDA; CDR2 reads SQIVND (reference sequence). The V and J ends lost 5 bases and 0 bases respectively, with 11 bases between them. The CDR3 extends over 14 amino acids. The CDR3 nucleotides read TGTGCCAGTAGTGGTACAGGAGCCTCCTACGAGCAGTACTTC. Protein: CASSGTGASYEQYF.

The rearrangement uses TRBV29-1 and TRBJ2-7, with a possible D match to TRBD1 (6 bases). V gave up 7 bases and J gave up 1 base, with 11 bases separating them. Germline CDR1 is SQVTM and CDR2 is ANQGSEA. The CDR3 extends over 12 amino acids. The CDR3 nucleotides read TGCAGCGGTCCGGGACATTCCTACGAGCAGTACTTC. It is translated as CSGPGHSYEQYF.

The gene calls are TRBV19 and TRBJ1-4, with D perhaps TRBD1 (5 bases). Germline assignment: CDR1 LNHDA and CDR2 SQIVND (reference sequence). V dropped 6 bases and J dropped 0 bases, with 8 bases sitting between them. The CDR3 is made up of 14 amino acids. The CDR3, as DNA: TGTGCCAGTAGGACAGCTGCAACTAATGAAAAACTGTTTTTT. It is translated as CASRTAATNEKLFF.

Written as DNA, the CDR3 is TGTGCCACCAGCAGAGATCCGGGGAAGGGTTCACCCCTCCACTTT. Its protein is CATSRDPGKGSPLHF. V usage is TRBV15 and J usage is TRBJ1-6; D unresolved. The germline V gene has CDR1 LNHNV and CDR2 YYDKDF (reference sequence). The germline V and J ends were trimmed by 0 bases and 9 bases, with 12 bases remaining between them. The CDR3 has 15 amino acids.

The genes are TRBV10-3 and TRBJ1-5; 10 bases fit TRBD1. This CDR3 comprises 16 residues. V lost 4 bases, J lost 1 base, and 4 bases stayed unmatched. Germline V gene lookup returns CDR1 ENHRY and CDR2 SYGVKD. Here the CDR3 reads CAISAVDRGSNQPQHF. As DNA, the CDR3 is TGTGCCATCAGTGCGGTGGACAGGGGGAGCAATCAGCCCCAGCATTTT.

The rearrangement uses TRBV19 and TRBJ2-6; D gene ambiguous. CDR3 length: 12 amino acids. Per the germline V gene, CDR1 is LNHDA and CDR2 is SQIVND (reference sequence). Trimming removed 10 bases at V and 0 bases at J, with 4 bases between. CDR3 in DNA: TGTGCCACCAGCTCTGGGGCCAACGTCCTGACTTTC. As protein: CATSSGANVLTF.

The chain is built from TRBV6-5 and TRBJ2-3, with TRBD1 matching over 8 bases. J lost 3 bases, V lost 7 bases, and 9 bases had no gene match. CDR3 size: 15 residues. Germline V gene data show CDR1 as MNHEY and CDR2 as SVGAGI. The CDR3 loop is CASTGQGGLTDTQYF. CDR3 nucleotides: TGTGCCAGCACCGGACAGGGTGGGCTTACAGATACGCAGTATTTT.

The gene calls are TRBV18 and TRBJ2-2, with D perhaps TRBD1 (6 bases). Germline V gene lookup returns CDR1 KGHSH and CDR2 LQKENI. CDR3 length: 15 residues. Trimming removed 3 bases at V and 0 bases at J, with 8 bases between. The chain's CDR3 is CASSPDSTNTGELFF. CDR3 coding DNA: TGTGCCAGCTCACCGGACAGTACGAACACCGGGGAGCTGTTTTTT.

This chain uses TRBV4-2 with TRBJ2-3, with D tentatively TRBD2 (6 bases). The germline V and J ends were trimmed by 1 base and 0 bases, with 11 bases remaining between them. CDR1 and CDR2 from the germline V gene are LGHNA and YNFKEQ. The CDR3 is 16 residues long. The CDR3 loop is CASSQAAGPSTDTQYF. In nucleotides, the CDR3 is TGTGCCAGCAGCCAAGCTGCGGGGCCTAGCACAGATACGCAGTATTTT.

The chain couples TRBV19 to TRBJ2-5; D perhaps matches TRBD2 (6 bases). Trimming stripped 3 bases from V and 0 bases from J, with 11 bases between. From germline, CDR1 is LNHDA and CDR2 SQIVND (reference sequence). The CDR3 loop spans 15 amino acids. The CDR3 DNA sequence: TGTGCCAGTAGTATCTTTGCGGGATACCAAGAGACCCAGTACTTC. Amino acid sequence: CASSIFAGYQETQYF.

J is TRBJ1-5 and V is TRBV19, with 10 bases lining up with TRBD1. The length of the CDR3 is 18 residues. J was trimmed by 4 bases and V by 2 bases; bases with no gene match: 11. Per the germline V gene, CDR1 is LNHDA and CDR2 is SQIVND (reference sequence). CDR3 nucleotides: TGTGCCAGTAGTATACCCAGAATGGACAGGGGGTGGAATCAGCCCCAGCATTTT. Protein product: CASSIPRMDRGWNQPQHF.

A single count supports this clone. The chain is built from TRBV5-1 and TRBJ1-6; D is unresolved. The CDR3 loop spans 13 amino acids. Germline CDR1 reads SGHRS; CDR2 reads YFSETQ. V gave up 4 bases and J gave up 6 bases, with 8 bases separating them. DNA of the CDR3: TGCGCCAGCAGCCGTGCGAGTAATTCACCCCTCCACTTT. This codes for CASSRASNSPLHF.

In its sample, this clone was seen a few times. This chain connects TRBV29-1 to TRBJ2-1, with no clear D. V lost 7 bases and J lost 0, with 19 bases in between. This CDR3 has 16 amino acids. Germline V gene lookup returns CDR1 SQVTM and CDR2 ANQGSEA. This CDR3 is CSGEGAELNSYNEQFF. The CDR3 coding sequence is TGCAGCGGCGAAGGAGCCGAGCTAAACTCCTACAATGAGCAGTTCTTC.

This chain links TRBV28 with TRBJ1-1; no reliable D call. CDR3 length: 12 residues. V dropped 6 bases and J dropped 10 bases, with 15 bases sitting between them. CDR1 is MDHEN and CDR2 is SYDVKM in the germline V gene. CDR3 coding DNA: TGTGCCAGCAGCCTTCAGCGACTCGGAGCTTTCTTT. It is translated as CASSLQRLGAFF.

Comments on this clone: The sample has other DNA sequences that encode this CDR3 too. The V gene is TRBV15, the J gene TRBJ1-1, with a tentative D call TRBD1 (5 bases). CDR1 is LNHNV and CDR2 is YYDKDF in the germline V gene (reference sequence). The ends were cut back, 6 bases at V and 0 bases at J, with 8 bases in the middle. This CDR3 region has 13 residues. The CDR3: CATRQEMNTEAFF. The CDR3 coding sequence is TGTGCCACCAGACAGGAAATGAACACTGAAGCTTTCTTT.